This TCR beta chain was identified in a study of metastatic and nonmetastatic thyroid tumors. TCRdb re-clonotyped the PCR reads through MiXCR. The sample gives approximately 44,000 clones, roughly 24% of which show up once; about 14% is in the top ten. Patients were all untreated before their thyroid surgery. The germline CDR1 and CDR2 sequences are MGHRA and YSYEKL. The CDR3 is made up of 15 amino acids. The V segment lost 3 bases and the J segment 5 bases; nucleotides outside the gene matches: 6. This clone was counted many times. J is TRBJ2-5 and V is TRBV4-1; 10 bases map to TRBD2. This sequence was found in a female donor with papillary thyroid cancer or a benign thyroid nodule (not recorded which). Some clones in this sample may be carry-over from other donors' samples. The sequenced material came from tumor tissue. The CDR3 sequence: CASSHSTSGWETQYF. CDR3 DNA: TGCGCCAGCAGCCACTCGACTAGCGGGTGGGAGACCCAGTACTTC.